This T cell receptor (beta chain) comes out of a study of T cells in Graves' hyperthyroidism and ophthalmopathy. Diagnosis of hyperthyroidism was new in patients aged 18 to 65, and its duration was under 2 months. Blood from later-ophthalmopathy patients was taken at first hyperthyroidism diagnosis. On this clonotype itself: Its antigen is unknown. An end of the junction does not agree with germline; a read error may underlie this.

The CDR3 runs to 15 residues. Germline CDR1 MNHEY, CDR2 SMNVEV (reference sequence). Using RNA transcripts as the source, TCR beta CDR3 regions were amplified. During a first-round RT-PCR of the TCR CDR3, the HTBI primer set was used. One entry per CDR3 protein, called by TCRdb with MiXCR from the multiplex PCR reads. The table lists a few hundred thousand distinct CDR3 sequences, around an eighth of them singletons, with around 20% in the top ten. Study-wide findings and caveats: The majority of expanded thyroid clonotypes above 0.001 also appeared in blood. Model output signaled ophthalmopathy a median approximately six months ahead of onset.

This TCR derives from a man aged 30 to 39 with Graves' hyperthyroidism that later progressed to Graves' ophthalmopathy. The sample consisted of blood. This chain joins TRBV27 and TRBJ2-7, with 7 bases fitting TRBD1. CDR3 region: CASGFPGTAPREQYF. As DNA, the CDR3 is TGTGCCAGCGGTTTCCCCGGGACAGCCCCACGCGAGCAGTACTTC.